The 21 T cell receptor beta chains below were found in one sample sequenced in a study of human T cells and chemical hapten exposure. Time point described: patch test 2, 6 weeks after DPC sensitization. Noted treatment: therapeutic diphenylcyclopropenone sensitization with weekly scalp DPC. TCRdb itself ran the RACE reads through MiXCR, one entry per CDR3 protein. The sample holds roughly 84,000 distinct CDR3 sequences, more than 9% seen once. The sequences come from whole blood, collected in connection with sensitization to the hapten diphenylcyclopropenone (DPC). The source is a woman aged 50 to 65 with alopecia areata. Some clones in this sample may be carry-over from other donors' samples.

This clonotype was counted at least ten times. V usage is TRBV6-2 or TRBV6-3 and J usage is TRBJ2-1; tentative D call: TRBD2 (5 bases). The CDR3 is made up of 12 amino acids. V lost 10 bases and J 4 bases, leaving 11 bases between the germline ends. The germline V gene has CDR1 MNHEY and CDR2 SVGEGT. The CDR3 DNA sequence: TGTGCCACCGGACTGAGGTACAATGAGCAGTTCTTC. Protein sequence: CATGLRYNEQFF.

This clonotype was seen a few times. V and J are TRBV7-9 and TRBJ2-4; D is undetermined. The germline gives CDR1 SEHNR, CDR2 FQNEAQ (reference sequence). CDR3 size: 12 residues. V shed 1 base and J shed 9 bases, with 7 bases lying between them. This CDR3 is CASSLGQAIQYF. DNA for the CDR3: TGTGCCAGCAGCTTAGGGCAGGCCATTCAGTACTTC.

There are a few counts of this clonotype. This chain joins TRBV10-2 and TRBJ2-3; 11 positions agree with TRBD2. The CDR3 contains 15 residues. Trimming cost V 8 bases and J 2 bases; bases outside gene matches: 6. Germline V CDR1 and CDR2: WSHSY, SAAADI. CDR3 nucleotides: TGCGCCAGCCAAGCGGGACTAGCGGCCACAGATACGCAGTATTTT. The encoded protein is CASQAGLAATDTQYF.

This clonotype came up a few times. The chain combines TRBV6-1 with TRBJ2-7, with 7 bases lining up with TRBD1. The germline gives CDR1 MNHNS, CDR2 SASEGT. The CDR3 is made up of 14 amino acids. V lost 4 bases and J lost 1; bases outside the gene matches: 4. CDR3 nucleotides: TGTGCCAGCAGTGGACAGGGTCTGTCCTACGAGCAGTACTTC. Its protein is CASSGQGLSYEQYF.

This clonotype was seen at least ten times. J is TRBJ2-1 and V is TRBV11-2; D ambiguous. CDR1 and CDR2 (germline): SGHAT, FQNNGV. Trimming pared 4 bases from V and 6 bases from J, leaving 10 bases between. This CDR3 contains 13 residues. CDR3: CASSYIQFNEQFF. The CDR3 DNA reads as TGTGCCAGCAGCTATATTCAATTCAATGAGCAGTTCTTC.

This clonotype was counted ten times or more. This chain joins TRBV29-1 and TRBJ1-5; D may be TRBD1 (6 bases). CDR1 is SQVTM, CDR2 ANQGSEA, per germline. The V gene lost 6 bases and the J gene lost 0 bases, with 15 bases spanning the gap. The CDR3 covers 15 residues. This CDR3 reads CSVVPGADSNQPQHF. The DNA for the CDR3 is TGCAGCGTCGTACCGGGGGCCGATAGCAATCAGCCCCAGCATTTT.

This clonotype has ten or more counts. The V and J genes are TRBV11-2 and TRBJ2-3; 10 bases match TRBD1. The J segment lost 5 bases and the V segment lost 5 bases, leaving 7 bases of the junction unmatched. The V gene's germline CDR1 is SGHAT and CDR2 FQNNGV. The CDR3 consists of 15 residues. CDR3 protein: CASSQTTGGEDTQYF. In DNA, the CDR3 is TGTGCCAGCAGCCAGACGACAGGGGGCGAAGATACGCAGTATTTT.

This clonotype was recorded many times. This chain uses TRBV20-1 with TRBJ2-3; tentative D call: TRBD2 (5 bases). Germline V gene data show CDR1 as DFQATT and CDR2 as SNEGSKA (reference sequence). Trimming took 0 bases from V and 1 from J, leaving 11 bases between them. The length of the CDR3 is 15 residues. The DNA for the CDR3 is TGCAGTGCTAGAGACCCACTAGAGCGCACAGATACGCAGTATTTT. This gives the protein CSARDPLERTDTQYF.

This chain joins TRBV24-1 and TRBJ2-2, with D possibly called TRBD1 or TRBD2 (6 bases each). Trimming shortened V by 4 bases and J by 3 bases, and 11 bases separated the two germline ends. The CDR3 contains 15 residues. Germline V CDR1 and CDR2: KGHDR, SFDVKD. The CDR3 sequence is CATSEGGSHTGELFF. The CDR3 nucleotides read TGTGCCACCAGTGAGGGGGGCTCTCACACCGGGGAGCTGTTTTTT.

The CDR3 DNA follows: TGCAGAGCCGCCTTGGTAGATACGCAGTATTTT. Amino acid sequence: CRAALVDTQYF. The chain employs TRBV20-1 and TRBJ2-3; D unresolved. Germline V gives CDR1 DFQATT, CDR2 SNEGSKA (reference sequence). The CDR3 covers 11 residues.

This clonotype was detected ten times or more. This chain uses TRBV29-1 with TRBJ2-5, with TRBD2 matching over 11 bases. V trimming: 3 bases; J trimming: 7 bases; junction bases outside the gene matches: 10. The CDR3 length is 15 residues. CDR1 SQVTM and CDR2 ANQGSEA come from the germline V gene. CDR3 DNA sequence: TGCAGCGTTGATGAGGGGACTAGCGGCAGCGGGACCCAGTACTTC. Protein: CSVDEGTSGSGTQYF.

This clonotype has only a few counts. The chain links TRBV4-2 to TRBJ1-2; no reliable D call. Germline CDR1 reads LGHNA; CDR2 reads YNFKEQ. Trimming left V 5 bases short and J 6 bases short, with 7 bases between. The CDR3 loop spans 11 amino acids. CDR3 in DNA: TGTGCCAGCAGCGGAACTGATGGCTACACCTTC. Its translation: CASSGTDGYTF.

Here the CDR3 reads CASSLRLAGDNEQFF. The DNA for the CDR3 is TGTGCCAGCAGCCTAAGACTAGCGGGGGACAATGAGCAGTTCTTC. The chain uses TRBV7-8 and TRBJ2-1; TRBD2 matches at 12 bases. The V and J ends lost 5 bases and 5 bases, in that order; junction bases with no gene match: 4. CDR1 SGHVS and CDR2 FQNEAQ come from the germline V gene. This CDR3 has 15 residues.

The gene calls are TRBV6-5 and TRBJ1-3; D remains ambiguous. Trimming cost V 5 bases and J 8 bases, with 13 bases left between them. Germline assignment: CDR1 MNHEY and CDR2 SVGAGI. The CDR3 runs to 13 residues. The DNA of the CDR3 is TGTGCCAGCAGTCTAGGCCCATGGGACACCATATATTTT. Translated, it gives CASSLGPWDTIYF.

The V gene is TRBV27, the J gene TRBJ1-2, with D uncertain. The CDR3 totals 17 residues. V was pared by 3 bases and J by 4 bases, with 21 bases between. CDR1 MNHEY and CDR2 SMNVEV come from the germline V gene (reference sequence). The CDR3: CASSFTGFTENVYGYTF. The DNA of the CDR3 is TGTGCCAGCAGTTTCACGGGTTTCACCGAAAACGTCTATGGCTACACCTTC.

This clonotype was counted at least ten times. The chain has TRBV5-4 and TRBJ1-2, with D unresolved. Germline V lookup: CDR1 SGHNT, CDR2 YYREEE (reference sequence). The CDR3 is made up of 12 amino acids. Trimming removed 0 bases at V and 5 bases at J, with 5 bases between. Written as DNA, the CDR3 is TGTGCCAGCAGCTTGGGAGGGTATGGCTACACCTTC. It specifies CASSLGGYGYTF.

J is TRBJ2-7 and V is TRBV3-1; 8 bases fit TRBD2. V trimming: 0 bases; J trimming: 2 bases; junction bases outside the gene matches: 9. Germline CDR1 reads LGHDT; CDR2 reads YNNKEL (reference sequence). This CDR3 contains 17 residues. CDR3 amino acids: CASSQENRAGGTYEQYF. The CDR3 region has the DNA TGTGCCAGCAGCCAAGAAAACCGGGCGGGAGGCACCTACGAGCAGTACTTC.

The CDR3 loop reads CASSLQGLTNSPLHF. For the CDR3, the DNA is TGTGCCAGCAGTTTGCAGGGGCTAACTAATTCACCCCTCCACTTT. The chain combines TRBV12-3 or TRBV12-4 with TRBJ1-6; D is possibly TRBD1 (6 bases). Trimming took 3 bases from V and 6 from J, leaving 12 bases between them. This CDR3 comprises 15 residues.

With respect to this clonotype: This may stem from a read error, because a much larger clone lies one nucleotide away. This CDR3 is missing its conserved last phenylalanine or tryptophan, likely due to a read error. The rearrangement uses TRBV7-9 and TRBJ2-7, with D maybe TRBD1 (6 bases). Between the trimmed V and J ends, which lost 5 bases and 2 bases, there was a span of 16 bases. Germline CDR1 SEHNR, CDR2 FQNEAQ (reference sequence). CDR3 length: 15 residues. As DNA, the CDR3 is TGTGCCAGCAGCGGACTTCCGGGACAAGCCTACGAGCAGTACCTC. Translated: CASSGLPGQAYEQYL.

The chain carries TRBV20-1 and TRBJ1-2, with unresolved D. This CDR3 region has 12 residues. The V and J ends lost 3 bases and 7 bases respectively, with 12 bases between them. Per the germline V gene, CDR1 is DFQATT and CDR2 is SNEGSKA (reference sequence). Written as DNA, the CDR3 is TGCAGTGCTAGCGGTGGAGTAGGTGGCTACACCTTC. It specifies CSASGGVGGYTF.

The chain couples TRBV28 to TRBJ1-1; D ambiguous. V lost 7 bases to trimming and J lost 1 base, with 16 bases between them. The germline CDR1 and CDR2 sequences are MDHEN and SYDVKM. CDR3 length: 15 residues. The CDR3 sequence is CASTVSSVPNTEAFF. CDR3 bases: TGTGCCAGCACCGTTTCGTCCGTCCCGAACACTGAAGCTTTCTTT.